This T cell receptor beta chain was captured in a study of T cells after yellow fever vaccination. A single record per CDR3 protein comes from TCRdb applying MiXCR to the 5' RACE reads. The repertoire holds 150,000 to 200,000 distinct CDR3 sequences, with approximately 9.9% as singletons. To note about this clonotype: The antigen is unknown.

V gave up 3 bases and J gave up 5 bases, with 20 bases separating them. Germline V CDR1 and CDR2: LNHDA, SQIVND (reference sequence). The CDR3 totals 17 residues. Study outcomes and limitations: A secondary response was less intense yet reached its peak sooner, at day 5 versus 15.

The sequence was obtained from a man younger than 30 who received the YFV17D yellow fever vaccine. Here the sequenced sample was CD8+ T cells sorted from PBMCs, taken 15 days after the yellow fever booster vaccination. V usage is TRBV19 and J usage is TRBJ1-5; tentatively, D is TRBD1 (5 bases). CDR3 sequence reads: CASSIRPPGFVDQPQHF. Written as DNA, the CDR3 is TGTGCCAGTAGTATCCGCCCGCCAGGGTTCGTCGATCAGCCCCAGCATTTT.